This T cell receptor beta chain was profiled in a study of cytomegalovirus exposure and HLA in healthy donors. The PCR contained 60 Vbeta and 13 Jbeta primers. Profiling relied on immunoSEQ multiplex PCR, and the TCRdb table lists in-frame clones only, not all of them. The sample carries 97,000 or so clones, 9.4% recorded once. V lost 3 bases, J lost 4 bases, and 7 bases lay in between. Germline V CDR1 and CDR2: SNHLY, FYNNEI. CDR3 size: 13 residues. There are a few counts of this clone. Its antigen is currently unknown. Findings and caveats of the study: HLA alleles were associated with some 17,000 TCR beta sequences in a later analysis at 0.05 false discovery rate. Later analysis demonstrated an association between a missense DCLRE1C variant and TCR beta V- and J-gene trimming. A few CMV-associated chains were confirmed in vitro to be specific for CMV antigens. The authors enumerated 150 to 200 TCR beta chains as linked to cytomegalovirus.

Input material: PBMCs. The TCR sequence derives from a man aged 50 to 60 in good health and CMV-seropositive. This sequence joins TRBV2 and TRBJ1-3, with D perhaps TRBD1 (5 bases). CDR3 protein: CASSDGGGNTIYF. The CDR3, as DNA: TGTGCCAGCAGTGACGGGGGGGGAAACACCATATATTTT.